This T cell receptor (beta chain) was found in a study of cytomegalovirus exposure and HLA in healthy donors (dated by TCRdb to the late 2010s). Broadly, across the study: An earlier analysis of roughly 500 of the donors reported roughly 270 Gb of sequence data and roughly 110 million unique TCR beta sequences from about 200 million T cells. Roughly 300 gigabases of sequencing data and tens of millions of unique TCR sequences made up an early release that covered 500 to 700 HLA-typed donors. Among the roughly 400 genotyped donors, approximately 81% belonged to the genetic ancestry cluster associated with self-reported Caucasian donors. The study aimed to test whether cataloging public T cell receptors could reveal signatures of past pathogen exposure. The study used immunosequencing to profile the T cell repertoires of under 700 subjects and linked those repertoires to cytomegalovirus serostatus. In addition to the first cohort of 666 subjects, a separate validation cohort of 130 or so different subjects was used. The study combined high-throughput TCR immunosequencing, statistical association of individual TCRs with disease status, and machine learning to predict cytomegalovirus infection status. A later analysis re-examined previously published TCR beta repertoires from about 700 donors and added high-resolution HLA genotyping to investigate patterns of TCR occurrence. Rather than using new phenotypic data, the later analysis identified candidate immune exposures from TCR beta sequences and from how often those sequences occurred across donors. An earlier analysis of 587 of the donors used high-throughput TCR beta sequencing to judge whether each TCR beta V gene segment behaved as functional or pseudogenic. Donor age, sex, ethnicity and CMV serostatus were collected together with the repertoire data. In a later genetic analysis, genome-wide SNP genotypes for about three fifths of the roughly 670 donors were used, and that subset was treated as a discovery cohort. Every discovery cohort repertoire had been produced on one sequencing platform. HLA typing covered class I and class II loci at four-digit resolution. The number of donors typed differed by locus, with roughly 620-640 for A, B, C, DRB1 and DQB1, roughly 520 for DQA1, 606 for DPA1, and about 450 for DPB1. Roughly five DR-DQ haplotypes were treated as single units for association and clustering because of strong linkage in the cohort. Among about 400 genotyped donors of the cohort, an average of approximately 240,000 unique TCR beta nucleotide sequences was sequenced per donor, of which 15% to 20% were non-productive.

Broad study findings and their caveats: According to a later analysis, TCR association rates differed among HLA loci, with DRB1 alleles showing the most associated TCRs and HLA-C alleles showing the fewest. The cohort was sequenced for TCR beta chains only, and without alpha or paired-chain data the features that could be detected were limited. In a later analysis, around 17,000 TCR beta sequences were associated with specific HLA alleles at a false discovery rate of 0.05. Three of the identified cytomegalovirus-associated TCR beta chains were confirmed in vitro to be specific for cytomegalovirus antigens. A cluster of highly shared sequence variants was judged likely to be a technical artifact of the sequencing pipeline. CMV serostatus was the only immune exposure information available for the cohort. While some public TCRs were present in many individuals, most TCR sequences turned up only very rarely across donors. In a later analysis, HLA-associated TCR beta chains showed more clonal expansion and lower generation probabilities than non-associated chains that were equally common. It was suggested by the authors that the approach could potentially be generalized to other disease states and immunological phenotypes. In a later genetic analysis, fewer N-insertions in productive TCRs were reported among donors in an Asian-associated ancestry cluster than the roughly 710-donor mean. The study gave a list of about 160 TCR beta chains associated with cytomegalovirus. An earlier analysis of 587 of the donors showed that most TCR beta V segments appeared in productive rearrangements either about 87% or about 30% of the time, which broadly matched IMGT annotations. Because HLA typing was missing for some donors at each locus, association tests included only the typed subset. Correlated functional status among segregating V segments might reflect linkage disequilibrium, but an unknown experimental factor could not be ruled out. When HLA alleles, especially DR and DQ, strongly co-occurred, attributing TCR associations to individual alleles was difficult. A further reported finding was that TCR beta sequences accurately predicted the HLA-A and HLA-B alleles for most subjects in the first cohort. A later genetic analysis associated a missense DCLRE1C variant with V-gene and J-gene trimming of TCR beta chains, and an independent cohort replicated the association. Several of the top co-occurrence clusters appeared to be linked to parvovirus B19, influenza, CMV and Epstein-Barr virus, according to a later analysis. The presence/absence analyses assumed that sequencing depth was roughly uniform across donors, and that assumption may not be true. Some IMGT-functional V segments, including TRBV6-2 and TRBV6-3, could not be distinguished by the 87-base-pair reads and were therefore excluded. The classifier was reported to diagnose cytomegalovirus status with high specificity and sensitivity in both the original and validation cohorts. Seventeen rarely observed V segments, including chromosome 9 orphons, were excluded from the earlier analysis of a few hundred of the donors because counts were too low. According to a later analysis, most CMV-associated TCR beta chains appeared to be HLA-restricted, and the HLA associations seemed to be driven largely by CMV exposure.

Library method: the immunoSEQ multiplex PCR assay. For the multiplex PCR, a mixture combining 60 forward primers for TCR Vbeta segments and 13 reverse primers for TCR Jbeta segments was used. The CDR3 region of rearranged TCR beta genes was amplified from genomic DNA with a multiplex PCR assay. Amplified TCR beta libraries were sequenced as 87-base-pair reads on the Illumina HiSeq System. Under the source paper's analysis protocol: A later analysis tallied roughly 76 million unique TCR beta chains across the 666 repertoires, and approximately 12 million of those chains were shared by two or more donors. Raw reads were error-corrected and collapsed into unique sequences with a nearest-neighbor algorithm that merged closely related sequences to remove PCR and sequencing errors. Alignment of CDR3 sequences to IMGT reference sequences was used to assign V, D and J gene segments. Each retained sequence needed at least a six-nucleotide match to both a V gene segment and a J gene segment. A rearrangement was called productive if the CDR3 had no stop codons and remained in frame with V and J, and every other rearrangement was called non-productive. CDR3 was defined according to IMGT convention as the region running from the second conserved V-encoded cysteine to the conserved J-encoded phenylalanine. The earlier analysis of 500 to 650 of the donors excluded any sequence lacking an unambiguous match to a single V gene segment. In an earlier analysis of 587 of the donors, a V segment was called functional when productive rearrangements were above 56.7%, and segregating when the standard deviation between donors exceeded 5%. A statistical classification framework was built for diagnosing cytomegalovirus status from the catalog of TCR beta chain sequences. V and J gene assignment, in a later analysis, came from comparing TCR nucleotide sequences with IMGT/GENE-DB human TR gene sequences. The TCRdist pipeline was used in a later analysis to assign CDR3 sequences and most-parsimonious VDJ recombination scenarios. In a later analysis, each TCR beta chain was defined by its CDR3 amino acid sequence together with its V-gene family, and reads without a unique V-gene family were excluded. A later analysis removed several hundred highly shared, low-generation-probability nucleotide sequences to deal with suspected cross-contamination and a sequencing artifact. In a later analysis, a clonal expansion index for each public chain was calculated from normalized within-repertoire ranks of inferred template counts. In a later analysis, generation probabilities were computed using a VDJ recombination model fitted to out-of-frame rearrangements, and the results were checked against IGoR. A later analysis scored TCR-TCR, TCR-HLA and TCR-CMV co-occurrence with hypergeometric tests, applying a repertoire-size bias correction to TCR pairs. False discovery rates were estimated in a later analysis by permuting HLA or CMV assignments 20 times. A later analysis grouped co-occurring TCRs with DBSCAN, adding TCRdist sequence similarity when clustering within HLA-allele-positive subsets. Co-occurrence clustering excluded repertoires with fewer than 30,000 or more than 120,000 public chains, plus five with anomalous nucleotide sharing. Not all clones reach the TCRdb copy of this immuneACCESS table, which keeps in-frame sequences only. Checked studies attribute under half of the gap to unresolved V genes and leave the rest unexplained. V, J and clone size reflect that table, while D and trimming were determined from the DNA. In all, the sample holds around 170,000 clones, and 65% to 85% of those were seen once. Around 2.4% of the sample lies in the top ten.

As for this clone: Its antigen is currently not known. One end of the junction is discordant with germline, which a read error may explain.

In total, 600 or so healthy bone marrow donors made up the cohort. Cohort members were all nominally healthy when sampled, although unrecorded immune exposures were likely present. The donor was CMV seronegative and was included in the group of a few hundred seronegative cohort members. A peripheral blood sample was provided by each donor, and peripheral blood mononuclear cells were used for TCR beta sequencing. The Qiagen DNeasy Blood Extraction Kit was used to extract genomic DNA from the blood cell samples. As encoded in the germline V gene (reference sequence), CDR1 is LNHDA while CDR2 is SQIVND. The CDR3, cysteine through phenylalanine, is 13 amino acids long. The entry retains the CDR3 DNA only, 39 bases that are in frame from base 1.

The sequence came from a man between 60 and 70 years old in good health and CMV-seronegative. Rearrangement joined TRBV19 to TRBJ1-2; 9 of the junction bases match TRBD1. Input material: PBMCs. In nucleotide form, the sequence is TGTGCCAGTAGCATGGGACAGGGAGGAGGCTACCCCTTC. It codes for CASSMGQGGGYPF.